Detailed here is one T cell receptor (beta chain). V was cut by 6 bases and J by 4 bases, with 21 bases left in between. The CDR3 spans 16 residues. Germline V gives CDR1 MNHEY, CDR2 SMNVEV (reference sequence). The sample is drawn from a study of blood T cell repertoires in COVID-19. In the study overall: Acute-phase and convalescent COVID-19 samples originated in the United States, Italy and Spain. The analysed material was cDNA or gDNA that came from T cells, B-cell-depleted T cells, or PBMCs.

The cohort comprised adults aged about 18 to 100 years residing in 20 to 30 US areas. Clinical history as reported by participants underpinned cohort assignment. The data were produced by immunoSEQ multiplex PCR, yet TCRdb's version contains in-frame clones alone and is incomplete. The table has hundreds of thousands of clones, approximately 88% seen once. Material for sequencing was PBMCs or T cells enriched from blood (not recorded which). The V call is TRBV27, the J call TRBJ1-1; tentatively, D is TRBD1 (6 bases). This TCR was recovered from a woman between 40 and 55 years old with acute COVID-19. The CDR3 DNA is TGTGCCAGCAGCTATCTTACCGGCAGGGGATTCACTGAAGCTTTCTTT. Translating it yields CASSYLTGRGFTEAFF.